The clone carrying this TCR beta chain appeared a few times. Its specificity is not known. The record originates from a study of cytomegalovirus exposure and HLA in healthy donors. Study conclusions and caveats: Cytomegalovirus-associated status was assigned to roughly 160 TCR beta chains.

The CDR3 has 14 amino acids. Between the trimmed V and J ends, which lost 8 bases and 0 bases, there was a span of 14 bases. CDR1 SGHRS and CDR2 YFSETQ come from the germline V gene. The PCR contained 60 Vbeta and 13 Jbeta primers. This table comes from immunoSEQ multiplex PCR, and its TCRdb copy is limited to in-frame clones, with some not included. This table has 150,000 or so clones, around 82% appearing once. The sequenced material came from PBMCs. The receptor comes from a woman aged 35 to 49 in good health and CMV-seropositive. The chain uses TRBV5-1 and TRBJ1-1; D is unresolved. CDR3 sequence: CASTANLMNTEAFF. The CDR3 DNA is TGCGCCAGTACAGCCAACCTAATGAACACTGAAGCTTTCTTT.